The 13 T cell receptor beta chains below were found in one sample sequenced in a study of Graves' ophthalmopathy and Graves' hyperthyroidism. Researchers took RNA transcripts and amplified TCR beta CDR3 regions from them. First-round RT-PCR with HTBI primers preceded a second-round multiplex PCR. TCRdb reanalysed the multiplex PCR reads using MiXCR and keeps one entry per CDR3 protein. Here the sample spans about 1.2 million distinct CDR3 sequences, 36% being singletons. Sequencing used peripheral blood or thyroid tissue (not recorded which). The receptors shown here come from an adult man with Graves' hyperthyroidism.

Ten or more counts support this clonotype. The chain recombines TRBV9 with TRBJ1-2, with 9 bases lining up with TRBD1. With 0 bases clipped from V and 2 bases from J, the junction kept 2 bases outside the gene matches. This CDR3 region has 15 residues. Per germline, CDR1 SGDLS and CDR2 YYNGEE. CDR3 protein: CASSVGGQGNYGYTF. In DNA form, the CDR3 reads TGTGCCAGCAGCGTAGGAGGACAGGGGAACTATGGCTACACCTTC.

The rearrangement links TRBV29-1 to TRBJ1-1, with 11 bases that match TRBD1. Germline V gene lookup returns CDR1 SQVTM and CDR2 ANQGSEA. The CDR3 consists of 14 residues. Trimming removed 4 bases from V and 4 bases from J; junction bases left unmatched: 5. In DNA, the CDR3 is TGCAGCGTTGTGGGGGACAGGGGGACCACTGAAGCTTTCTTT. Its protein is CSVVGDRGTTEAFF.

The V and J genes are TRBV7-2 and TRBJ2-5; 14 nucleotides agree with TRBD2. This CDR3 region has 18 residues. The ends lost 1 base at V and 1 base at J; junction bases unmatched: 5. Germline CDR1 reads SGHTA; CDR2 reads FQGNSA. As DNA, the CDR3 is TGTGCCAGCAGCTTAGTTGCCGGGACTAGCGGGGGCCAAGAGACCCAGTACTTC. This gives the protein CASSLVAGTSGGQETQYF.

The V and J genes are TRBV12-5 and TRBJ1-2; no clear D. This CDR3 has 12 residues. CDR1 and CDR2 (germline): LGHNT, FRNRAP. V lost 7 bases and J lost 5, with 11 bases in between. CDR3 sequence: CASALDSYGYTF. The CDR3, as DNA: TGTGCTAGTGCCTTGGACTCATATGGCTACACCTTC.

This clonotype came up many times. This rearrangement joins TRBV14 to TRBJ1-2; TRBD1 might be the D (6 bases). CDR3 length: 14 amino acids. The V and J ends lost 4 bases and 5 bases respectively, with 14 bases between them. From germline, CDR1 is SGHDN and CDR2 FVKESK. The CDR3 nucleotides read TGTGCCAGCAGCCCCCAACTTGGACAGTATGGCTACACCTTC. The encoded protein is CASSPQLGQYGYTF.

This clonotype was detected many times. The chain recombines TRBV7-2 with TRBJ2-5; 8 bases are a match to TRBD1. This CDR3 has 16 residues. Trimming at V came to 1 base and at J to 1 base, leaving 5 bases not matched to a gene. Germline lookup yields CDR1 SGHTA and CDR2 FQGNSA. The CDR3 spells CASSLGTGSVQETQYF. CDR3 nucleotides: TGTGCCAGCAGCTTAGGGACAGGGAGCGTCCAAGAGACCCAGTACTTC. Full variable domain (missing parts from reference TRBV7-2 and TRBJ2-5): GAGVSQSPSNKVTEKGKDVELRCDPISGHTALYWYRQSLGQGLEFLIYFQGNSAPDKSGLPSDRFSAERTGGSVSTLTIQRTQQEDSAVYLCASSLGTGSVQETQYFGPGTRLLVL.

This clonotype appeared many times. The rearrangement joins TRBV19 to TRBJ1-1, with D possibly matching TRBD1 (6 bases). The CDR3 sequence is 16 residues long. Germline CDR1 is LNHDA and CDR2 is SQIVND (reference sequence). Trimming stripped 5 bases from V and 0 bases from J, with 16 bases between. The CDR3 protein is CASSRVAGAMNTEAFF. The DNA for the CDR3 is TGTGCCAGTAGTCGCGTGGCGGGGGCCATGAACACTGAAGCTTTCTTT. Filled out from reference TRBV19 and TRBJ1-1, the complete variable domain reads DGGITQSPKYLFRKEGQNVTLSCEQNLNHDAMYWYRQDPGQGLRLIYYSQIVNDFQKGDIAEGYSVSREKKESFPLTVTSAQKNPTAFYLCASSRVAGAMNTEAFFGQGTRLTVV.

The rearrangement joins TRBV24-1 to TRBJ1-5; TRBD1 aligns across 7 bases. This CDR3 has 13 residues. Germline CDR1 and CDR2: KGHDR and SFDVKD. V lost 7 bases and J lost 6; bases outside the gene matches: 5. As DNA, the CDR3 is TGTGCCACCAGCGACAGGGTCTTTCAGCCCCAGCATTTT. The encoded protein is CATSDRVFQPQHF.

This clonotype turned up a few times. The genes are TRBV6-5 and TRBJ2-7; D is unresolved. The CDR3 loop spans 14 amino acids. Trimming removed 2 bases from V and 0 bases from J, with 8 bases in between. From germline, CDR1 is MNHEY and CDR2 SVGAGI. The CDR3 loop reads CASSYGWNSYEQYF. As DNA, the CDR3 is TGTGCCAGCAGTTACGGTTGGAACTCCTACGAGCAGTACTTC.

The CDR3 region has the DNA TGTGCCAGCAGTTTATTGGCTCGGAGGTCACCCCTCCACTTT. Its protein product is CASSLLARRSPLHF. The chain carries TRBV12-3 or TRBV12-4 and TRBJ1-6; D uncertain. The CDR3 length is 14 residues. V lost 2 bases and J 10 bases, leaving 12 bases between the germline ends.

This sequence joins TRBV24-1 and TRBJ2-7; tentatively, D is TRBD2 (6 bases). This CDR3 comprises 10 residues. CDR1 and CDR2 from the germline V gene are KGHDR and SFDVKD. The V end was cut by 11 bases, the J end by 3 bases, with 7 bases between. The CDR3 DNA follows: TGTGCCAGACTAGACTACGAGCAGTACTTC. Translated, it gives CARLDYEQYF.

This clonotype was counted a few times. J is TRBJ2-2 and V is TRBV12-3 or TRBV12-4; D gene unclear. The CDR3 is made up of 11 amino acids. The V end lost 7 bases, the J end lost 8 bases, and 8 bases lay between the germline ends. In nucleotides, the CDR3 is TGTGCCAGCAACAGAAAGGGGGAGCTGTTTTTT. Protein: CASNRKGELFF.

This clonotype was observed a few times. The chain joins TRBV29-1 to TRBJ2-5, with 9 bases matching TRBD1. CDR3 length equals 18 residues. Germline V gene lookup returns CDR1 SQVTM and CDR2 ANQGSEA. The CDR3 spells CSARGTRDRENHQETQYF. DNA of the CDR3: TGCAGTGCTAGAGGCACCCGGGACAGGGAGAACCACCAAGAGACCCAGTACTTC. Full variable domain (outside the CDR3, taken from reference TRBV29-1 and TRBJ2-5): SAVISQKPSRDICQRGTSLTIQCQVDSQVTMMFWYRQQPGQSLTLIATANQGSEATYESGFVIDKFPISRPNLTFSTLTVSNMSPEDSSIYLCSARGTRDRENHQETQYFGPGTRLLVL.